The source of this T cell receptor beta chain is a study of blood T cell repertoires in COVID-19. About the study: Sites in the United States, Italy and Spain provided acute and convalescent COVID-19 samples. PBMCs, B-cell-depleted T cells, or T cells were the source of the cDNA or gDNA that made up the material.

Germline V CDR1 and CDR2: MNHEY, SMNVEV (reference sequence). This CDR3 has 15 residues. Trimming removed 6 bases from V and 6 bases from J; junction bases left unmatched: 8. Method: immunoSEQ multiplex PCR; TCRdb's copy keeps in-frame clones and lacks some. Of under 350,000 clones in the sample, 80% to 90% were seen once. Sequenced: PBMCs or T cells enriched from blood (not recorded which). The rearrangement joins TRBV27 to TRBJ2-7; TRBD2 agrees at 13 bases. The TCR sequence derives from a woman in her 40s with acute COVID-19. The CDR3 DNA follows: TGTGCCAGCAGCTCCTTCGGACTAGCGGGGGTCGAGCAGTACTTC. Translation: CASSSFGLAGVEQYF.